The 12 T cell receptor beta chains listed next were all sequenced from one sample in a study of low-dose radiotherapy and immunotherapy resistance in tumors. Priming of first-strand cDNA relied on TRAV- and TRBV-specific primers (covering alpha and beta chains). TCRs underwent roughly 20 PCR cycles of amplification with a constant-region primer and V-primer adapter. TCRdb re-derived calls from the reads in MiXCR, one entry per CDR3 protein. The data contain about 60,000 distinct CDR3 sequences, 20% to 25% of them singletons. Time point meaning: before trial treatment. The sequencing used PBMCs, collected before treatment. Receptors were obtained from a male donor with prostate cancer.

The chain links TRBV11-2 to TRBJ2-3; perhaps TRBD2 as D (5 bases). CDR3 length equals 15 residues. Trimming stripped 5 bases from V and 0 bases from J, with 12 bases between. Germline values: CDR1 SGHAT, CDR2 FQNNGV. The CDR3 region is CASSAEGRSTDTQYF. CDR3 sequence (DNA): TGTGCCAGCAGCGCCGAAGGGAGAAGCACAGATACGCAGTATTTT.

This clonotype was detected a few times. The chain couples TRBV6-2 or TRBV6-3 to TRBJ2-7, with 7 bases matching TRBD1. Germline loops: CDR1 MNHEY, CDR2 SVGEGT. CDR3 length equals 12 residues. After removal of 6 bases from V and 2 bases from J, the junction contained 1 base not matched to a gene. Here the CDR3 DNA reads TGTGCCAGCAGAGGGGGCGCCTACGAGCAGTACTTC. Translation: CASRGGAYEQYF.

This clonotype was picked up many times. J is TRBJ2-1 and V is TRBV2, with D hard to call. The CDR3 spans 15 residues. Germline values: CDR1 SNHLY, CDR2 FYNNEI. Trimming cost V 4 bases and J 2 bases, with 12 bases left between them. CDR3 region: CASSVPRRPYNEQFF. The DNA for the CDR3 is TGTGCCAGCAGTGTACCCAGACGCCCCTACAATGAGCAGTTCTTC.

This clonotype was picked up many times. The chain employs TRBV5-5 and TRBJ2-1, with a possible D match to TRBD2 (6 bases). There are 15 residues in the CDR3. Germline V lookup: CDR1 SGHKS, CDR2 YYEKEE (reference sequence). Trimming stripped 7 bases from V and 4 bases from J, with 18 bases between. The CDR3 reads CASDAGHGGYNEQFF. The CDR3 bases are TGTGCCAGCGATGCCGGACACGGGGGATACAATGAGCAGTTCTTC.

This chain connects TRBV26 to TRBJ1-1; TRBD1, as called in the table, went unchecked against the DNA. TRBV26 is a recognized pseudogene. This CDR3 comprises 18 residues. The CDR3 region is CASSTSRTGGWLNTEAFF. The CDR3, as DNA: TGTGCCAGCAGTACTTCCCGGACAGGGGGATGGTTAAACACTGAAGCTTTCTTT.

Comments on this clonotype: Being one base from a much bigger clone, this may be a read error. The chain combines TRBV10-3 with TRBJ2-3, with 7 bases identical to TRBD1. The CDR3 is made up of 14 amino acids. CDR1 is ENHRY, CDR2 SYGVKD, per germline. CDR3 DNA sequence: TGTGCCATCAGTAAAGAGGGGGCGACAGATACGCGGTATTTT. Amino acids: CAISKEGATDTRYF.

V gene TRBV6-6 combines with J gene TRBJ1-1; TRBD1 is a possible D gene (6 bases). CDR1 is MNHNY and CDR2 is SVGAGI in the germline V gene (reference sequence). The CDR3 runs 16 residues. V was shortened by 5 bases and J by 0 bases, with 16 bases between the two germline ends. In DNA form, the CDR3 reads TGTGCCAGCAGTACCCGGACAGAGGGAATGAACACTGAAGCTTTCTTT. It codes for CASSTRTEGMNTEAFF.

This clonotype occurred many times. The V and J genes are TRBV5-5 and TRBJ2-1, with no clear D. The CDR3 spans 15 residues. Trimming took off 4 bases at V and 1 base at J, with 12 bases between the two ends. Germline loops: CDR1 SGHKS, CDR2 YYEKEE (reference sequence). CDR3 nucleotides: TGTGCCAGCAGCCCTCTAGTTGGGTCCTACAATGAGCAGTTCTTC. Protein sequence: CASSPLVGSYNEQFF.

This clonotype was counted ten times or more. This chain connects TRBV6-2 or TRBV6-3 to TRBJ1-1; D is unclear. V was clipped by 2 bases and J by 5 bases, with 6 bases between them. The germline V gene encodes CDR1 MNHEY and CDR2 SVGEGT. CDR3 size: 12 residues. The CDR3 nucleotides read TGTGCCAGCAGTTACAAGGGAACTGAAGCTTTCTTT. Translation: CASSYKGTEAFF.

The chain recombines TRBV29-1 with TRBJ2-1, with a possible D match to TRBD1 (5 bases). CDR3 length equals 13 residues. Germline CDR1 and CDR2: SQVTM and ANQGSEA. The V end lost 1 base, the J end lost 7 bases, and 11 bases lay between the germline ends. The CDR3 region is CSVEGDSQNEQFF. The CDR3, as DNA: TGCAGCGTTGAAGGAGACAGTCAAAATGAGCAGTTCTTC.

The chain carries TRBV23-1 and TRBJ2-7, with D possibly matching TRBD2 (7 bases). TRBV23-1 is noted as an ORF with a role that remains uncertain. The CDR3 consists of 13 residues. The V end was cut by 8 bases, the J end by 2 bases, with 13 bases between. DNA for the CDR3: TGCGCCAGCCCGATGGGGGGGCCCTACGAGCAGTACTTC. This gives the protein CASPMGGPYEQYF.

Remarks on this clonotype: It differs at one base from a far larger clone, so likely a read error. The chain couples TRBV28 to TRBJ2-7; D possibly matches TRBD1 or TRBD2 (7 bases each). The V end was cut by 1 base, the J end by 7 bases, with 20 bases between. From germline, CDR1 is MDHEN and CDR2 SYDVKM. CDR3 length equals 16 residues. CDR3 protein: CASSLFSGGGYNEQYF. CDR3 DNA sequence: TGTGCCAGCAGTTTATTTTCAGGGGGAGGGTACAATGAGCAGTACTTC.